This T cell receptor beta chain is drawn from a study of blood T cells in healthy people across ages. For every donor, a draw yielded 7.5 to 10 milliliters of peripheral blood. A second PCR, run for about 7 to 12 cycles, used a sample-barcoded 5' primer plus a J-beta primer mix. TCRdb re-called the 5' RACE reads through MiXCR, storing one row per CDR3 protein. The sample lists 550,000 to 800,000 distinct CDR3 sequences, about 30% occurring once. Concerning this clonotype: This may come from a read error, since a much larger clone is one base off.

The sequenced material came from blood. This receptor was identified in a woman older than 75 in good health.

The CDR3 DNA reads as TGTGCCAGCAGCTGGGGACAGGGGGATTACAATGAGCAGTACTTC. This translates into CASSWGQGDYNEQYF. This sequence joins TRBV5-6 and TRBJ2-1; 11 nucleotides agree with TRBD1. The J call may be incorrect, as the DNA end agrees better with TRBJ2-7. The CDR3 totals 15 residues. Germline V gene data show CDR1 as SGHDT and CDR2 as YYEEEE.